The 18 T cell receptor beta chains given below trace back to one sample, sequenced in a study of control samples from healthy donors and cancer patients. The protocol was immunoSEQ multiplex PCR, while the TCRdb copy is restricted to in-frame clones and leaves out a portion. Here the sample spans 150,000 or so clones, 80% to 95% being singletons. The sequenced sample consisted of blood. Receptor source: a woman aged 55-75 years in good health.

The CDR3 protein is CASSLGGTERSPLHF. Written as DNA, the CDR3 is TGTGCCAGCAGCTTAGGTGGGACGGAGCGGTCACCCCTCCACTTT. The rearrangement joins TRBV7-8 to TRBJ1-6, with a tentative D call TRBD1 (5 bases). The ends were cut back, 1 base at V and 10 bases at J, with 14 bases in the middle. CDR3 length: 15 amino acids. Germline V CDR1 and CDR2: SGHVS, FQNEAQ.

This CDR3 is CASSRPTGGSEKLFF. CDR3 coding DNA: TGTGCCAGCAGCCGTCCGACAGGGGGCAGTGAAAAACTGTTTTTT. The chain joins TRBV7-9 to TRBJ1-4, with 10 bases lining up with TRBD1. V was pared by 5 bases and J by 7 bases, with 7 bases of the junction left unmatched. Looked up from germline, CDR1 is SEHNR and CDR2 is FQNEAQ (reference sequence). The CDR3 covers 15 residues.

The chain couples TRBV29-1 to TRBJ2-3; a possible D gene is TRBD1 (5 bases). CDR1 and CDR2 from the germline V gene are SQVTM and ANQGSEA. The V gene lost 6 bases and the J gene lost 5 bases, with 6 bases spanning the gap. The CDR3 loop spans 10 amino acids. The CDR3 coding sequence is TGCAGCGTCAGGGAAGATACGCAGTATTTT. Translating gives CSVREDTQYF.

The genes are TRBV6-2 or TRBV6-3 and TRBJ2-1; 9 bases map to TRBD2. The V and J ends lost 6 bases and 7 bases, in that order; junction bases with no gene match: 7. Per germline, CDR1 MNHEY and CDR2 SVGEGT. The CDR3 is made up of 14 amino acids. CDR3 protein: CASSLAGLGNEQFF. The DNA for the CDR3 is TGTGCCAGCAGCCTAGCGGGGTTGGGAAATGAGCAGTTCTTC.

V is TRBV4-3 and J is TRBJ2-5; no firm D call. Germline loops: CDR1 LGHNA, CDR2 YSLEER. With 4 bases removed from V and 2 bases from J, the gap between germline ends came to 8 bases. The CDR3 has 13 residues. For the CDR3, the DNA is TGCGCCAGCAGCCCTGACTCTCAAGAGACCCAGTACTTC. Amino acids: CASSPDSQETQYF.

This rearrangement joins TRBV6-6 to TRBJ1-1; perhaps TRBD1 as D (6 bases). Trimming took off 6 bases at V and 8 bases at J, with 16 bases between the two ends. Germline loops: CDR1 MNHNY, CDR2 SVGAGI (reference sequence). The CDR3 runs to 13 residues. The CDR3 DNA is TGTGCCAGCAGACTCCGGGACAAACTCGAAGCTTTCTTT. Protein sequence: CASRLRDKLEAFF.

The rearrangement joins TRBV6-2 or TRBV6-3 to TRBJ2-3; 7 bases line up with TRBD1. Trimming took 4 bases from V and 1 from J; bases not matched to a gene: 8. CDR1 MNHEY and CDR2 SVGEGT come from the germline V gene. This CDR3 has 16 amino acids. The CDR3, as DNA: TGTGCCAGCAGTTCTATGACAGGGTTGGGCACAGATACGCAGTATTTT. This codes for CASSSMTGLGTDTQYF.

This clone was detected once. V and J are TRBV12-3 or TRBV12-4 and TRBJ2-2; weak D call: TRBD2 (5 bases). Trimming took 7 bases from V and 6 from J, leaving 9 bases between them. The CDR3 consists of 12 residues. The CDR3 region is CASTEVSGELFF. CDR3 bases: TGTGCCAGCACGGAGGTTTCCGGGGAGCTGTTTTTT.

The chain uses TRBV13 and TRBJ2-6, with D unresolved. With 1 base removed from V and 0 bases from J, the gap between germline ends came to 10 bases. Per germline, CDR1 PRHDT and CDR2 FYEKMQ (reference sequence). The CDR3 covers 17 residues. The CDR3 reads CASSLARQGSGANVLTF. Here the CDR3 DNA reads TGTGCCAGCAGCTTAGCCAGGCAAGGCTCTGGGGCCAACGTCCTGACTTTC.

The chain employs TRBV6-2 or TRBV6-3 and TRBJ1-2; no firm D call. Trimming removed 6 bases from V and 3 bases from J, with 17 bases in between. The CDR3 totals 15 residues. Per germline, CDR1 MNHEY and CDR2 SVGEGT. CDR3 region: CASRPPSFGHYGYTF. Written as DNA, the CDR3 is TGTGCCAGCAGACCTCCCAGTTTTGGTCACTATGGCTACACCTTC.

V usage is TRBV20-1 and J usage is TRBJ2-7; D perhaps matches TRBD2 (5 bases). The CDR3 contains 11 residues. Germline CDR1 reads DFQATT; CDR2 reads SNEGSKA (reference sequence). V shed 6 bases and J shed 2 bases, with 8 bases lying between them. The CDR3 DNA reads as TGCAGTGCAGGGAGAACCTACGAGCAGTACTTC. Its translation is CSAGRTYEQYF.

The chain employs TRBV7-3 and TRBJ2-2; unclear D gene. This CDR3 spans 15 amino acids. Trimming cost V 0 bases and J 6 bases, with 11 bases left between them. Germline-derived CDR1 and CDR2 are SGHTA and FQGTGA. CDR3 sequence reads: CASSLTLVGSGELFF. The CDR3 DNA is TGTGCCAGCAGCTTAACGTTAGTAGGCTCCGGGGAGCTGTTTTTT.

This clone was seen just once. The chain's CDR3 is CASSFNEGATGYTF. As DNA, the CDR3 is TGTGCCAGCAGTTTTAATGAGGGGGCGACCGGCTACACCTTC. The chain couples TRBV9 to TRBJ1-2; 7 bases agree with TRBD1. CDR3 length: 14 residues. Germline-derived CDR1 and CDR2 are SGDLS and YYNGEE. The V gene end was trimmed by 5 bases and the J gene end by 8 bases; junction bases not matched to a gene: 12.

The chain has TRBV19 and TRBJ1-5; D call uncertain. CDR1 is LNHDA and CDR2 is SQIVND in the germline V gene (reference sequence). The CDR3 length is 14 residues. Trimming pared 5 bases from V and 0 bases from J, leaving 8 bases between. CDR3 in amino acids: CASSFQDSNQPQHF. The DNA of the CDR3 is TGTGCCAGTAGTTTCCAGGATAGCAATCAGCCCCAGCATTTT.

This chain connects TRBV24-1 to TRBJ2-5; 10 bases are a match to TRBD2. CDR1 KGHDR and CDR2 SFDVKD come from the germline V gene. This CDR3 spans 17 amino acids. Unmatched junction bases numbered 9, after V lost 1 base and J lost 5 bases. The CDR3 sequence is CATSDFSTAGGRETQYF. In DNA form, the CDR3 reads TGTGCCACCAGTGATTTCTCGACAGCGGGGGGGCGTGAGACCCAGTACTTC.

V is TRBV5-1 and J is TRBJ2-1; TRBD2 might be the D (5 bases). The CDR3 consists of 14 residues. V was cut by 8 bases and J by 8 bases, with 20 bases left in between. Germline values: CDR1 SGHRS, CDR2 YFSETQ. CDR3 loop: CASQLAGDVHEQFF. CDR3 sequence (DNA): TGCGCCAGTCAACTCGCCGGGGATGTGCATGAGCAGTTCTTC.

The J gene is TRBJ1-2, the V gene TRBV4-3; tentative D call: TRBD1 (6 bases). Trimming left V 3 bases short and J 4 bases short, with 21 bases between. Germline assignment: CDR1 LGHNA and CDR2 YSLEER. This CDR3 is 17 amino acids long. The CDR3 loop is CASSHTGFSVRGYGYTF. The CDR3 DNA reads TGCGCCAGCAGCCACACAGGGTTCTCGGTGCGGGGCTATGGCTACACCTTC.

The rearrangement uses TRBV6-1 and TRBJ2-3, with 7 bases lining up with TRBD2. This CDR3 region has 17 residues. CDR1 and CDR2 (germline): MNHNS, SASEGT. V lost 3 bases and J lost 6; bases outside the gene matches: 15. CDR3 sequence: CASSEGFTGGGFDTQYF. The CDR3 DNA follows: TGTGCCAGCAGTGAGGGATTTACGGGGGGTGGGTTTGATACGCAGTATTTT.